A few counts support the clone carrying this TCR beta chain. Antigen: not known. Genomic DNA provided the template from which TCR beta VDJ and CDR3 profiles were obtained. TCRdb ran MiXCR on the reads and lists one entry per CDR3 protein. The sample shows a few hundred thousand distinct CDR3 sequences, around 33% of them seen only once. These data are taken from a study of CD8+CD57+ T cells in acquired aplastic anemia. Looking at the study overall: Sorting CD4+ and CD8+ cells gave DNA averaging 3.2 ug.

An expansion of CD8+CD57+ cells by flow cytometry had been shown in patients chosen for sequencing. The cohort consisted entirely of patients having severe acquired aplastic anemia. Study-level points and caveats: Controls did not differ significantly from patients in CD8+ Simpson's diversity.

The CDR3 consists of 14 residues. V was pared by 2 bases and J by 7 bases, with 12 bases between. Germline CDR1 is SGHNT and CDR2 is YENEEA. The clonotype originates from a human donor with aplastic anemia. The chain recombines TRBV11-3 with TRBJ2-1; a weak D match, TRBD1 (5 bases). The sequencing input was sorted CD4+, CD8+, or CD8+CD57+ T cells (not recorded which) from PBMCs. The CDR3 spells CASSLRQGLNEQFF. The CDR3, as DNA: TGTGCCAGCAGCTTACGGCAGGGTTTGAATGAGCAGTTCTTC.